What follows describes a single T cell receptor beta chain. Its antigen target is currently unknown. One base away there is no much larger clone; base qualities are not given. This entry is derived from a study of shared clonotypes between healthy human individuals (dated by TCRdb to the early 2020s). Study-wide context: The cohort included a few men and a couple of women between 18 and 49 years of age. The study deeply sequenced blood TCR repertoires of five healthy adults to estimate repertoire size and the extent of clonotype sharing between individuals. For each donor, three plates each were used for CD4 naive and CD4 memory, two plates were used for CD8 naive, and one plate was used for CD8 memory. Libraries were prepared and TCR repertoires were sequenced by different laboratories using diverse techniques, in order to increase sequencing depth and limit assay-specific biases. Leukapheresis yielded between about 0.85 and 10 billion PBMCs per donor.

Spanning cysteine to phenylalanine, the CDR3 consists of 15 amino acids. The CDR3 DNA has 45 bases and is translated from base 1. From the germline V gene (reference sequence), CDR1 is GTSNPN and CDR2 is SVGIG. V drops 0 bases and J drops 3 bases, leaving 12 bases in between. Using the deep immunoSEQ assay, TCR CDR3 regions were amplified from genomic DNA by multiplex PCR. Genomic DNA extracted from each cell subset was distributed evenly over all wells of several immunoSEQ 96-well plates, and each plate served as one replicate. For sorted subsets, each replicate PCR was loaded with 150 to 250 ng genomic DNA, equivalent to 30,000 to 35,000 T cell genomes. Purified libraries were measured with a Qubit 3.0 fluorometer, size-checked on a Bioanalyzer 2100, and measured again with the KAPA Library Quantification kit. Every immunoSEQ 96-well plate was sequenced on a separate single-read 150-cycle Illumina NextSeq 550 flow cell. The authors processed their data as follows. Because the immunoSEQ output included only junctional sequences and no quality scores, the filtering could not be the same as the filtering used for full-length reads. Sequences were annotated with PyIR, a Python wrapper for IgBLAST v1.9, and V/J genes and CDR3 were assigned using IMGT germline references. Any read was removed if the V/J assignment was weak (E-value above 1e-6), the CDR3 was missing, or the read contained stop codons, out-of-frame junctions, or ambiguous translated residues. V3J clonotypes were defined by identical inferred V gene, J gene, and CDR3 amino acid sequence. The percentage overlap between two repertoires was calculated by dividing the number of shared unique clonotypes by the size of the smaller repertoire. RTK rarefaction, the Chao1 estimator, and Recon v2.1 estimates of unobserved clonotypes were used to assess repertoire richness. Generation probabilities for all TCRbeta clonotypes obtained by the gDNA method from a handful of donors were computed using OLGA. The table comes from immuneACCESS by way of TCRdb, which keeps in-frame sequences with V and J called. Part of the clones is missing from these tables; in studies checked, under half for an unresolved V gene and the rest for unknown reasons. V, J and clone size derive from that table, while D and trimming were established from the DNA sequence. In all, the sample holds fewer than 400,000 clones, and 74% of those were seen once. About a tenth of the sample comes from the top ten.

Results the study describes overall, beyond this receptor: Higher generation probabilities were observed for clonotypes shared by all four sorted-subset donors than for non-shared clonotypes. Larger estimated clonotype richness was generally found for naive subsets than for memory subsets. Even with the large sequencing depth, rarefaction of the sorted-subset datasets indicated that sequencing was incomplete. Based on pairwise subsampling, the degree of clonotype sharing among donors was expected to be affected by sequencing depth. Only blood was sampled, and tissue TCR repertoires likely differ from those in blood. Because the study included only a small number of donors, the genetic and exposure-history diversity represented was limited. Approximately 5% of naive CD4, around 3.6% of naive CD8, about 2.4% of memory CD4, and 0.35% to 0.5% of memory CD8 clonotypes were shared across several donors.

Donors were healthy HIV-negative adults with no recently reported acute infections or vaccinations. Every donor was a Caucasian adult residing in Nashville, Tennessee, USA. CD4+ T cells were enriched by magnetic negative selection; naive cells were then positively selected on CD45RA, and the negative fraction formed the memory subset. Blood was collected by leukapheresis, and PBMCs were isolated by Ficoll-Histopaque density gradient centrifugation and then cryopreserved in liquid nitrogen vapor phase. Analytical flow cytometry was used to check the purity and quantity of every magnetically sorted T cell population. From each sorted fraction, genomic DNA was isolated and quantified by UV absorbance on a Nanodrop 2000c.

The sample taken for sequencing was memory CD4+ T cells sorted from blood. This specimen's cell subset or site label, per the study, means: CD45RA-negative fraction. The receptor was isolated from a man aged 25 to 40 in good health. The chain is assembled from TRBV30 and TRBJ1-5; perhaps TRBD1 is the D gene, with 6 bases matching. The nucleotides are TGTGCCTGGAGTGTAGGAGGACAGATCAATCAGCCCCAGCATTTT. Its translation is CAWSVGGQINQPQHF.